These T cell receptor beta chains were read from a single sample in a study of T cell clonotyping in hematopoietic cell transplantation. Measured with immunoSEQ multiplex PCR; TCRdb has only the in-frame clones, and not every one. The profile shows thousands of clones, 90% to 97% of them singletons. The specimen was PBMCs, collected 30 days after allogeneic stem cell transplant. These receptors were taken from a male patient aged 35-55 years who had an allogeneic stem cell transplant from a related donor, so the T cells may come from the graft donor. Some clones in this sample may be carry-over from other donors' samples. The CDR3 runs from the conserved cysteine through the conserved F or W. The order of the fields is V gene, clone size, J gene, D gene, CDR3 DNA, CDR3 protein. D genes are given only for firm matches. The size field is filled for only some rows; it gives once, few, many or a size class.

v_gene: TRBV2
abundance: -
j_gene: TRBJ1-1
d_gene: -
CDR3nt: TGTGCCAGCAGTGAAGGCGGGACTGAAGCTTTCTTT
CDR3aa: CASSEGGTEAFF

v_gene: TRBV5-1
abundance: -
j_gene: TRBJ2-5
d_gene: TRBD1
CDR3nt: TGCGCCAGCAGCTTGGTGGGGACAGGACAAGAGACCCAGTACTTC
CDR3aa: CASSLVGTGQETQYF

v_gene: TRBV5-4
abundance: -
j_gene: TRBJ2-1
d_gene: TRBD2
CDR3nt: TGTGCCAGCAGCTTAAAGGCGACTAGCGGGGGAGACAATGAGCAGTTCTTC
CDR3aa: CASSLKATSGGDNEQFF

v_gene: TRBV28
abundance: -
j_gene: TRBJ1-1
d_gene: -
CDR3nt: TGTGCCAGCAGTTTGTCTGGGTCTGGGTACACTGAAGCTTTCTTT
CDR3aa: CASSLSGSGYTEAFF

v_gene: TRBV10-3
abundance: -
j_gene: TRBJ2-7
d_gene: -
CDR3nt: TGTGCCACAGAAGAGGACGATCACGAGCAGTACTTC
CDR3aa: CATEEDDHEQYF

v_gene: TRBV5-6
abundance: few
j_gene: TRBJ2-5
d_gene: TRBD2
CDR3nt: TGTGCCAGCAGCTTTTGGGAGGGAGAGACCCAGTACTTC
CDR3aa: CASSFWEGETQYF

v_gene: TRBV11-3
abundance: -
j_gene: TRBJ2-1
d_gene: -
CDR3nt: TGTGCCAGCAGCTCAGCAGTGAGCTCCTACAATGAGCAGTTCTTC
CDR3aa: CASSSAVSSYNEQFF

v_gene: TRBV2
abundance: -
j_gene: TRBJ1-5
d_gene: -
CDR3nt: TGTGCCAGCAGTGGAGGTTGGGGCAATCAGCCCCAGCATTTT
CDR3aa: CASSGGWGNQPQHF

v_gene: TRBV13
abundance: once
j_gene: TRBJ2-5
d_gene: -
CDR3nt: TGTGCCAGCAGCCTACGACAGGCGTACGGAGAGACCCAGTACTTC
CDR3aa: CASSLRQAYGETQYF

v_gene: TRBV27
abundance: -
j_gene: TRBJ2-7
d_gene: TRBD2
CDR3nt: TGTGCCAGCAGACCTAGACTAGCGGGGTTATTGTACGAGCAGTACTTC
CDR3aa: CASRPRLAGLLYEQYF

v_gene: TRBV6-6
abundance: -
j_gene: TRBJ2-7
d_gene: TRBD2
CDR3nt: TGTGCCAGCATAGCGGGGAGGCAATACGAGCAGTACTTC
CDR3aa: CASIAGRQYEQYF

v_gene: TRBV9
abundance: -
j_gene: TRBJ2-2
d_gene: -
CDR3nt: TGTGCCAGCAGCGTAGGGGGGAAACTCGCTTCGGGGGAGCTGTTTTTT
CDR3aa: CASSVGGKLASGELFF

v_gene: TRBV28
abundance: -
j_gene: TRBJ2-7
d_gene: -
CDR3nt: TGTGCCAGCAGTTTCTTAGGGGGGCGAAGGTCCTACGAGCAGTACTTC
CDR3aa: CASSFLGGRRSYEQYF

v_gene: TRBV6-5
abundance: -
j_gene: TRBJ2-7
d_gene: -
CDR3nt: TGTGCCAGCAGTTACGCCAGGGGTCCCTACGAGCAGTACTTC
CDR3aa: CASSYARGPYEQYF

v_gene: TRBV6-5
abundance: -
j_gene: TRBJ2-1
d_gene: -
CDR3nt: TGTGCCAGCGGGAGACGTGCTGATGAGCAGTTCTTC
CDR3aa: CASGRRADEQFF

v_gene: TRBV7-9
abundance: -
j_gene: TRBJ1-5
d_gene: -
CDR3nt: TGTGCCAGCCGTAAGGGGCCGGGCAATCAGCCCCAGCATTTT
CDR3aa: CASRKGPGNQPQHF

v_gene: TRBV7-7
abundance: -
j_gene: TRBJ2-1
d_gene: TRBD2
CDR3nt: TGTGCCAGCAGCCGAAATGCGGTAGCGGGGGACAATGAGCAGTTCTTC
CDR3aa: CASSRNAVAGDNEQFF

v_gene: TRBV2
abundance: -
j_gene: TRBJ2-6
d_gene: -
CDR3nt: TGTGCCAGCGATGGCTCTGGGGCCAACGTCCTGACTTTC
CDR3aa: CASDGSGANVLTF

v_gene: TRBV29-1
abundance: -
j_gene: TRBJ1-5
d_gene: TRBD1
CDR3nt: TGCAGCGTTGACGACAGGGAACAACAGCCCCAGCATTTT
CDR3aa: CSVDDREQQPQHF

v_gene: TRBV19
abundance: -
j_gene: TRBJ1-5
d_gene: -
CDR3nt: TGTGCCAGTAGTATTTATACTGGCAATCAGCCCCAGCATTTT
CDR3aa: CASSIYTGNQPQHF

v_gene: TRBV5-1
abundance: -
j_gene: TRBJ2-2
d_gene: -
CDR3nt: TGCGCCAGCAGCTTTATGAGCTCTTCGAACACCGGGGAGCTGTTTTTT
CDR3aa: CASSFMSSSNTGELFF

v_gene: TRBV7-9
abundance: -
j_gene: TRBJ1-2
d_gene: TRBD1
CDR3nt: TGTGCCAGCAGCTCCGGGACAGTGGGTGCGAGAAATGGCTACACCTTC
CDR3aa: CASSSGTVGARNGYTF

v_gene: TRBV19
abundance: -
j_gene: TRBJ1-2
d_gene: TRBD1
CDR3nt: TGTGCCAGTAGTGCCACAGGGGGCTCAGATGGCTACACCTTC
CDR3aa: CASSATGGSDGYTF

v_gene: TRBV7-8
abundance: -
j_gene: TRBJ2-7
d_gene: TRBD2
CDR3nt: TGTGCCAGCAGCTTAGATGCTAGCGGGGGAACCTACGAGCAGTACTTC
CDR3aa: CASSLDASGGTYEQYF

v_gene: TRBV7-2
abundance: -
j_gene: TRBJ1-2
d_gene: -
CDR3nt: TGTGCCAGCAGCGTGGGGGGGACACGGGACTATGGCTACACCTTC
CDR3aa: CASSVGGTRDYGYTF

v_gene: TRBV2
abundance: few
j_gene: TRBJ2-7
d_gene: TRBD1
CDR3nt: TGTGCCAGCAGGGTACAGGGGCGGTACGAGCAGTACTTC
CDR3aa: CASRVQGRYEQYF

v_gene: TRBV29-1
abundance: -
j_gene: TRBJ1-6
d_gene: -
CDR3nt: TGCAGCGTGAAGACCCGGGACGGGTATAATTCACCCCTCCACTTT
CDR3aa: CSVKTRDGYNSPLHF

v_gene: TRBV29-1
abundance: once
j_gene: TRBJ1-5
d_gene: -
CDR3nt: TGCAGCGTTGGAGAAAATCAGCCCCAGCATTTT
CDR3aa: CSVGENQPQHF

v_gene: TRBV19
abundance: -
j_gene: TRBJ1-5
d_gene: TRBD1
CDR3nt: TGTGCCAGTAGTATATCCCAGGGGGCAGTTCAGCCCCAGCATTTT
CDR3aa: CASSISQGAVQPQHF

v_gene: TRBV4-2
abundance: -
j_gene: TRBJ2-2
d_gene: -
CDR3nt: TGTGCCAGCAGCCAAGAAAGCAGGTCCGGGGAGCTGTTTTTT
CDR3aa: CASSQESRSGELFF

v_gene: TRBV28
abundance: -
j_gene: TRBJ1-2
d_gene: -
CDR3nt: TGTGCCAGCAGTTCCAGTCCGATCTTATCAGGGACGCGCTACACCTTC
CDR3aa: CASSSSPILSGTRYTF

v_gene: TRBV7-2
abundance: once
j_gene: TRBJ2-5
d_gene: -
CDR3nt: TGTGCCAGCAGCCCCGGACAAACCCAGTACTTC
CDR3aa: CASSPGQTQYF

v_gene: TRBV25-1
abundance: once
j_gene: TRBJ1-5
d_gene: TRBD1
CDR3nt: TGTGCCAGCAGAAACCGGGACAGGGGGGCGAAGAAGGTTCAGCCCCAGCATTTT
CDR3aa: CASRNRDRGAKKVQPQHF

v_gene: TRBV9
abundance: -
j_gene: TRBJ1-3
d_gene: -
CDR3nt: TGTGCCAGCAGCGCCGGCGCAGGGATTGGAAACACCATATATTTT
CDR3aa: CASSAGAGIGNTIYF

v_gene: TRBV6-6
abundance: -
j_gene: TRBJ2-7
d_gene: TRBD2
CDR3nt: TGTGCCAGCAGTTCTACGGGACTAGCCGGGACCCACGAGCAGTACTTC
CDR3aa: CASSSTGLAGTHEQYF

v_gene: TRBV2
abundance: -
j_gene: TRBJ2-7
d_gene: TRBD2
CDR3nt: TGTGCCAGCCGATCTCGCGGGGGGGCCTACGAGCAGTACTTC
CDR3aa: CASRSRGGAYEQYF

v_gene: TRBV7-2
abundance: once
j_gene: TRBJ1-2
d_gene: -
CDR3nt: TGTGCCAGCAGCCCAGGACGGAACTATGGCTACACCTTC
CDR3aa: CASSPGRNYGYTF

v_gene: TRBV7-2
abundance: -
j_gene: TRBJ2-7
d_gene: TRBD1
CDR3nt: TGTGCCAGCAGCCGCATGGGACAGGGCGTAGAGCAGTACTTC
CDR3aa: CASSRMGQGVEQYF

v_gene: TRBV6-5
abundance: -
j_gene: TRBJ1-1
d_gene: -
CDR3nt: TGTGCCAGCAGTTACGTAGGGGCCGCTGAAGCTTTCTTT
CDR3aa: CASSYVGAAEAFF

v_gene: TRBV6-1
abundance: -
j_gene: TRBJ2-7
d_gene: -
CDR3nt: TGTGCCAGCAGTGGATACAGGTCCTACGAGCAGTACTTC
CDR3aa: CASSGYRSYEQYF

v_gene: TRBV5-6
abundance: -
j_gene: TRBJ1-6
d_gene: -
CDR3nt: TGTGCCAGCAGCTTAGTGGGCAGCAATTCACCCCTCCACTTT
CDR3aa: CASSLVGSNSPLHF

v_gene: TRBV6-5
abundance: -
j_gene: TRBJ1-2
d_gene: -
CDR3nt: TGTGCCAGCAGTTACGCCAGGATGGGATCCGGCTACACCTTC
CDR3aa: CASSYARMGSGYTF

v_gene: TRBV6-4
abundance: -
j_gene: TRBJ2-2
d_gene: -
CDR3nt: TGTGCCAGCTCGGAACGGGGGGCGACCGGGGAGCTGTTTTTT
CDR3aa: CASSERGATGELFF

v_gene: TRBV2
abundance: -
j_gene: TRBJ2-7
d_gene: -
CDR3nt: TGTGCCAGCAGCCCGTTTGGGGAGCAGTACTTC
CDR3aa: CASSPFGEQYF

v_gene: TRBV7-8
abundance: -
j_gene: TRBJ2-7
d_gene: -
CDR3nt: TGTGCCAGCAGCCGCACCGGGACATTATACGAGCAGTACTTC
CDR3aa: CASSRTGTLYEQYF

v_gene: TRBV2
abundance: -
j_gene: TRBJ1-5
d_gene: -
CDR3nt: TGTGCCAGCGGAAGGGTAGGTAGCAATCAGCCCCAGCATTTT
CDR3aa: CASGRVGSNQPQHF

v_gene: TRBV29-1
abundance: -
j_gene: TRBJ2-3
d_gene: -
CDR3nt: TGCAGCGTTGAGTTCAGTGGAAAGACGCAGTATTTT
CDR3aa: CSVEFSGKTQYF

v_gene: TRBV30
abundance: -
j_gene: TRBJ2-7
d_gene: -
CDR3nt: TGTGCCTGGAGTGTCCCCAGGGACACCTACGAGCAGTACTTC
CDR3aa: CAWSVPRDTYEQYF

v_gene: TRBV5-1
abundance: -
j_gene: TRBJ2-5
d_gene: TRBD1
CDR3nt: TGCGCCAGCAGCCTGGGGACAGGGGGAGGCGAGACCCAGTACTTC
CDR3aa: CASSLGTGGGETQYF

v_gene: TRBV30
abundance: -
j_gene: TRBJ1-6
d_gene: -
CDR3nt: TGTGCTTTTACAGGGAGGTCCTATAATTCACCCCTCCACTTT
CDR3aa: CAFTGRSYNSPLHF

v_gene: TRBV7-7
abundance: -
j_gene: TRBJ2-3
d_gene: TRBD2
CDR3nt: TGTGCTAGCAGCTTAGGGACTAGCGGGGCTACAGATACGCAGTATTTT
CDR3aa: CASSLGTSGATDTQYF

v_gene: TRBV4-1
abundance: -
j_gene: TRBJ2-3
d_gene: -
CDR3nt: TGCGCCAGCAGCCGAGGGGGGATGGGGAGCACAGATACGCAGTATTTT
CDR3aa: CASSRGGMGSTDTQYF

v_gene: TRBV2
abundance: -
j_gene: TRBJ1-4
d_gene: -
CDR3nt: TGTGCCAGCAGTGTAAGACGGCTTAATGAAAAACTGTTTTTT
CDR3aa: CASSVRRLNEKLFF

v_gene: TRBV7-2
abundance: -
j_gene: TRBJ1-2
d_gene: -
CDR3nt: TGTGCCAGCAGCTTACAGGGTTATGGCTACACCTTC
CDR3aa: CASSLQGYGYTF

v_gene: TRBV11-3
abundance: once
j_gene: TRBJ2-5
d_gene: TRBD2
CDR3nt: TGTGCCAGCAGCTCCCCGGGGTGGCTAGCGGGAGACGGTGGCGAGACCCAGTACTTC
CDR3aa: CASSSPGWLAGDGGETQYF

v_gene: TRBV2
abundance: -
j_gene: TRBJ2-7
d_gene: TRBD2
CDR3nt: TGTGCCCAGCACGGGACTAGGACCTACGAGCAGTACTTC
CDR3aa: CAQHGTRTYEQYF

v_gene: TRBV4-2
abundance: -
j_gene: TRBJ2-3
d_gene: TRBD2
CDR3nt: TGTGCCAGCAGCCAAGAGGTAGCGGGGGGCACAGATACGCAGTATTTT
CDR3aa: CASSQEVAGGTDTQYF

v_gene: TRBV28
abundance: -
j_gene: TRBJ1-6
d_gene: -
CDR3nt: TGTGCCAGCAGTTTCTACAGGGATAATTCACCCCTCCACTTT
CDR3aa: CASSFYRDNSPLHF

v_gene: TRBV6-5
abundance: -
j_gene: TRBJ2-7
d_gene: TRBD2
CDR3nt: TGTGCCAGCAGTCTACTAGCGGGGGAATACGAGCAGTACTTC
CDR3aa: CASSLLAGEYEQYF